This T cell receptor beta chain was observed in a study of beta chain features in type 1 diabetes. Study as a whole: Age, gender, cell numbers and subset yield matched between patients and controls. Study-wide results and limits: Comparison showed that naive, central memory and Treg TCRB repertoires appeared more similar among patients than among healthy donors. Resolution of whether HLA type affects TCRB rearrangement was not achieved here.

Every donor had blood drawn once into heparin, around 120 mL on average. Since all of the isolated RNA was reverse transcribed, expressed TCRB transcripts were what got sequenced. The method was immunoSEQ multiplex PCR; TCRdb's version includes in-frame clones alone and lacks a portion of them. The table has about 340,000 clones, less than 9.5% seen once. The sample holds a few counts of this clone. The antigen remains undetermined. V lost 4 bases to trimming and J lost 4 bases; unmatched junction nucleotides: 8. Germline V gene lookup returns CDR1 SGDLS and CDR2 YYNGEE. The CDR3 contains 15 residues. The sequence was collected from a woman aged 18-35 years in good health. Material: central memory CD4+ T cells from blood. The rearrangement links TRBV9 to TRBJ2-7, with 10 positions matching TRBD2. The CDR3 DNA reads TGTGCCAGCAGCCCGAGGACTAGCGGTATTTACGAGCAGTACTTC. It specifies CASSPRTSGIYEQYF.